The 23 T cell receptor beta chains reported below all come from one sample, sequenced in a study of blood T cell repertoires in COVID-19. The assay was immunoSEQ multiplex PCR, and TCRdb's table has in-frame clones only and misses some. In the table there are 240,000 or so clones, about four fifths of which are singletons. Specimen: peripheral blood. These receptors all come from a young woman with acute or convalescent COVID-19.

V and J are TRBV7-2 and TRBJ2-7; 7 bases map to TRBD2. With 2 bases clipped from V and 3 bases from J, the junction kept 13 bases outside the gene matches. CDR1 is SGHTA, CDR2 FQGNSA, per germline. The CDR3 totals 17 residues. As DNA, the CDR3 is TGTGCCAGCAGCTTATGGGGGGTCCGGGAGGCGGTCTACGAGCAGTACTTC. Amino acid sequence: CASSLWGVREAVYEQYF.

This clone was recorded a few times. V gene TRBV29-1 combines with J gene TRBJ2-5, with TRBD2 as a possible D gene (5 bases). The CDR3 covers 17 residues. The V gene's germline CDR1 is SQVTM and CDR2 ANQGSEA. Trimming cost V 0 bases and J 4 bases, with 21 bases left between them. The CDR3 loop is CSVEDLMEAAAVETQYF. The CDR3 DNA reads TGCAGCGTTGAAGATCTAATGGAGGCGGCCGCCGTAGAGACCCAGTACTTC.

The V gene is TRBV5-1, the J gene TRBJ2-3; the match to TRBD1 covers 12 bases. The CDR3 runs to 15 residues. Germline V gene sequence: CDR1 SGHRS, CDR2 YFSETQ. V shed 3 bases and J 6 bases; nucleotides not matched to a gene: 5. The CDR3 region is CASSWRDRGLDTQYF. In nucleotides, the CDR3 is TGCGCCAGCAGCTGGAGGGACAGGGGGCTGGATACGCAGTATTTT.

J is TRBJ2-7 and V is TRBV21-1; the table's D call, TRBD2, has no DNA check behind it. TRBV21-1 counts as a pseudogene. There are 13 residues in the CDR3. CDR3 protein: CASSKLSSYEQYF. The CDR3 DNA follows: TGTGCCAGCAGCAAACTATCAAGCTACGAGCAGTACTTC.

DNA of the CDR3: TGTGCCAGCAGCTTAGTGGGTGGGGGGGACGCTTTCTTT. Translating it yields CASSLVGGGDAFF. The chain links TRBV7-9 to TRBJ1-1; D might be TRBD1 (5 bases). CDR1 is SEHNR and CDR2 is FQNEAQ in the germline V gene (reference sequence). The CDR3 is made up of 13 amino acids. V was clipped by 1 base and J by 11 bases, with 14 bases between them.

This chain uses TRBV28 with TRBJ1-1, with TRBD1 identical over 8 bases. Germline V gene data show CDR1 as MDHEN and CDR2 as SYDVKM. J gave up 4 bases and V 4 bases, and 17 bases lay outside the gene matches. The CDR3 is 18 amino acids. The CDR3 loop reads CASSSTPGNRGGSTEAFF. The CDR3 bases are TGTGCCAGCAGTTCCACACCCGGGAACAGGGGGGGTAGCACTGAAGCTTTCTTT.

This clone appeared a single time. This sequence joins TRBV10-2 and TRBJ2-7, with TRBD1 matching over 7 bases. Germline V lookup: CDR1 WSHSY, CDR2 SAAADI. The CDR3 has 14 amino acids. V trimming: 3 bases; J trimming: 6 bases; junction bases outside the gene matches: 8. The CDR3 here is CASSDGQGVGEQYF. The CDR3 DNA reads TGCGCCAGCAGTGATGGGCAGGGGGTTGGCGAGCAGTACTTC.

This rearrangement joins TRBV4-2 to TRBJ2-5; 7 positions match TRBD1. The CDR3 is made up of 15 amino acids. Germline V CDR1 and CDR2: LGHNA, YNFKEQ. The V gene end was trimmed by 2 bases and the J gene end by 4 bases; junction bases not matched to a gene: 7. The CDR3 protein is CASSQREGAGETQYF. As DNA, the CDR3 is TGTGCCAGCAGCCAAAGAGAGGGGGCGGGAGAGACCCAGTACTTC.

The CDR3 spells CSARITSGAFF. Written as DNA, the CDR3 is TGCAGTGCTCGCATAACCTCCGGAGCTTTCTTT. This chain joins TRBV20-1 and TRBJ1-1, with no clear D. This CDR3 is 11 amino acids long. Trimming shortened V by 5 bases and J by 10 bases, and 14 bases separated the two germline ends. Germline-derived CDR1 and CDR2 are DFQATT and SNEGSKA (reference sequence).

This clone has only one observation. This chain joins TRBV27 and TRBJ1-1; D unclear. Trimming took off 6 bases at V and 0 bases at J, with 14 bases between the two ends. CDR1 and CDR2 from the germline V gene are MNHEY and SMNVEV (reference sequence). This CDR3 comprises 15 residues. CDR3 bases: TGTGCCAGCAGCACAACCACCCATATGAACACTGAAGCTTTCTTT. Its protein product is CASSTTTHMNTEAFF.

The J gene is TRBJ1-2, the V gene TRBV10-2; D possibly corresponds to TRBD1 (6 bases). The CDR3 is made up of 12 amino acids. The V end was cut by 8 bases, the J end by 4 bases, with 11 bases between. Germline V gene lookup returns CDR1 WSHSY and CDR2 SAAADI. The CDR3 reads CASLGQIYGYTF. The CDR3 DNA reads as TGCGCCAGCCTAGGACAGATCTATGGCTACACCTTC.

V is TRBV6-2 or TRBV6-3 and J is TRBJ1-2; unclear D gene. Germline V CDR1 and CDR2: MNHEY, SVGEGT. The CDR3 consists of 14 residues. Trimming removed 2 bases from V and 7 bases from J, with 14 bases in between. CDR3 protein: CASSYDRRGGGYTF. The DNA for the CDR3 is TGTGCCAGCAGTTACGATCGGAGAGGTGGTGGCTACACCTTC.

The gene calls are TRBV18 and TRBJ2-3, with D possibly TRBD2 on 6 matching bases. CDR3 length: 14 residues. The ends were cut back, 6 bases at V and 2 bases at J, with 12 bases in the middle. Germline V lookup: CDR1 KGHSH, CDR2 LQKENI. This CDR3 reads CASSQTSPTDTQYF. The DNA for the CDR3 is TGTGCCAGCTCCCAGACTAGTCCCACAGATACGCAGTATTTT.

The chain joins TRBV3-1 (or the pseudogene TRBV3-2) to TRBJ2-1, with 7 positions matching TRBD1. Germline lookup yields CDR1 LGHDT and CDR2 YNNKEL (reference sequence). The V segment lost 4 bases and the J segment 2 bases; nucleotides outside the gene matches: 8. The CDR3 spans 16 residues. The CDR3 bases are TGTGCCAGCAGCCGCGACAGGGCCCGGACCTACAATGAGCAGTTCTTC. Its protein is CASSRDRARTYNEQFF.

The chain employs TRBV11-1 and TRBJ1-6; the match to TRBD1 covers 9 bases. V shed 3 bases and J 8 bases; nucleotides not matched to a gene: 8. This CDR3 has 16 residues. From germline, CDR1 is SGHAT and CDR2 FQDESV (reference sequence). The CDR3 spells CASSFNLGQGHSPLHF. The CDR3, as DNA: TGTGCCAGCAGCTTCAATCTGGGACAGGGCCATTCACCCCTCCACTTT.

This chain joins TRBV5-6 and TRBJ2-2, with 7 positions matching TRBD1. With V trimmed by 2 bases and J by 0 bases, 4 bases remained unmatched. The CDR3 runs 16 residues. Germline CDR1 and CDR2: SGHDT and YYEEEE. CDR3 loop: CASSLGQDANTGELFF. CDR3 in DNA: TGTGCCAGCAGCTTAGGACAGGATGCGAACACCGGGGAGCTGTTTTTT.

The V and J genes are TRBV4-2 and TRBJ2-4; D unresolved. Germline CDR1 is LGHNA and CDR2 is YNFKEQ. The CDR3 consists of 16 residues. Between the trimmed V and J ends, which lost 1 base and 3 bases, there was a span of 13 bases. DNA for the CDR3: TGTGCCAGCAGCCAAGGGAGCCCTTCGGGCAAAAACATTCAGTACTTC. Translation gives CASSQGSPSGKNIQYF.

The rearrangement links TRBV27 to TRBJ2-3; 9 bases are a match to TRBD2. The germline CDR1 and CDR2 sequences are MNHEY and SMNVEV (reference sequence). The V gene end was trimmed by 5 bases and the J gene end by 1 base; junction bases not matched to a gene: 25. The CDR3 has 22 amino acids. The CDR3 coding sequence is TGTGCCAGCAGTCCGACAGGGTGGGAGACTAGCGGCACCAAGGGGGGCACAGATACGCAGTATTTT. Translated: CASSPTGWETSGTKGGTDTQYF.

The J gene is TRBJ2-3, the V gene TRBV11-2; TRBD2 agrees at 7 bases. From germline, CDR1 is SGHAT and CDR2 FQNNGV. V shed 5 bases and J 3 bases; nucleotides not matched to a gene: 11. The CDR3 is made up of 16 amino acids. The CDR3 DNA sequence: TGTGCCAGCAGCCTCCCCCGCGGGAGCACGACAGATACGCAGTATTTT. Its protein is CASSLPRGSTTDTQYF.

The chain uses TRBV7-8 and TRBJ1-5, with D possibly matching TRBD1 (5 bases). This CDR3 comprises 15 residues. Looked up from germline, CDR1 is SGHVS and CDR2 is FQNEAQ. V was cut by 2 bases and J by 3 bases, with 11 bases left in between. The CDR3, as DNA: TGTGCCAGCAGCTTAAATATAGGGGACAATCAGCCCCAGCATTTT. It specifies CASSLNIGDNQPQHF.

This clone showed up just a few times. The chain couples TRBV19 to TRBJ2-3, with 7 positions matching TRBD1. There are 17 residues in the CDR3. CDR1 LNHDA and CDR2 SQIVND come from the germline V gene (reference sequence). Germline trimming cut 1 base from V and 6 bases from J; bases unmatched to any gene: 13. CDR3 sequence reads: CASSIGYTGDGGDTQYF. The CDR3 bases are TGTGCCAGTAGTATAGGTTATACAGGGGATGGGGGCGATACGCAGTATTTT.

This chain joins TRBV6-2 or TRBV6-3 and TRBJ1-2, with 12 nucleotides matching TRBD1. The CDR3 is made up of 16 amino acids. From germline, CDR1 is MNHEY and CDR2 SVGEGT. With V trimmed by 2 bases and J by 3 bases, 4 bases remained unmatched. DNA for the CDR3: TGTGCCAGCAGTTACGAGGGGACAGGGGGCTACTATGGCTACACCTTC. Protein sequence: CASSYEGTGGYYGYTF.

This clone appeared a single time. V gene TRBV5-4 combines with J gene TRBJ2-7; 9 bases match TRBD2. CDR3 length: 14 amino acids. V lost 4 bases to trimming and J lost 3 bases; unmatched junction nucleotides: 5. Germline lookup yields CDR1 SGHNT and CDR2 YYREEE (reference sequence). The CDR3 protein is CASSPTSGLYEQYF. CDR3 bases: TGTGCCAGCAGCCCCACTAGCGGGCTCTACGAGCAGTACTTC.